The sequence of this T cell receptor (beta chain) was determined in a study of cytomegalovirus exposure and HLA in healthy donors. In the PCR, 60 Vbeta and 13 Jbeta primers were used. Data came from immunoSEQ multiplex PCR; TCRdb stores just in-frame clones and leaves some out. The sample includes 73,000 or so clones, 80% to 90% seen only once; the top ten take 6.5%. The CDR3 consists of 14 residues. The V end lost 4 bases, the J end lost 3 bases, and 11 bases lay between the germline ends. Per the germline V gene, CDR1 is SGHTA and CDR2 is FQGNSA. The records omit this donor's CMV serostatus. Specimen: PBMCs. The sequence was obtained from a human donor in good health. The chain carries TRBV7-2 and TRBJ2-3, with a possible D match to TRBD1 (6 bases). CDR3 DNA: TGTGCCAGCAGCTCCGGACAGCTTACAGATACGCAGTATTTT. Protein sequence: CASSSGQLTDTQYF.